This is a list of T cell receptor beta chains from one sample in a study of blood T cell repertoires in COVID-19. Libraries were prepared by immunoSEQ multiplex PCR; TCRdb keeps only in-frame clonotypes and omits some of them. Counted here are about 270,000 clones, approximately 84% occurring once; the ten biggest clones make up roughly 16%. The sequencing sample was made of PBMCs or T cells enriched from blood (not recorded which). These TCRs come from a man aged 18 to 30 who had recovered from COVID-19. CDR3s include the opening cysteine and the closing phenylalanine or tryptophan. D genes are given only for firm matches. Part of the rows lack a size; the others show once, few, many or a class for expanded clones.

D: -
J: TRBJ1-2
size: -
V: TRBV11-3
CDR3: CASSMDSVSNYGYTF
DNA: TGTGCCAGCAGCATGGACAGCGTTTCTAACTATGGCTACACCTTC

D: -
J: TRBJ2-6
size: -
V: TRBV4-2
CDR3: CASSPRVAGESGANVLTF
DNA: TGTGCCAGCAGCCCCAGGGTGGCAGGAGAGTCTGGGGCCAACGTCCTGACTTTC

D: TRBD2
J: TRBJ2-3
size: few
V: TRBV7-8
CDR3: CASSSRGPGGRAGGDTQYF
DNA: TGTGCCAGCAGTTCACGCGGGCCTGGTGGGAGGGCCGGGGGAGATACGCAGTATTTT

D: TRBD2
J: TRBJ2-7
size: -
V: TRBV6-5
CDR3: CASSYGGGSYEQYF
DNA: TGTGCCAGCAGTTACGGCGGGGGGTCCTACGAGCAGTACTTC

D: TRBD1
J: TRBJ1-5
size: -
V: TRBV18
CDR3: CASSPQGALNQPQHF
DNA: TGTGCCAGCTCACCCCAGGGGGCCCTAAATCAGCCCCAGCATTTT

D: -
J: TRBJ2-1
size: -
V: TRBV5-4
CDR3: CASSHPGSSYNEQFF
DNA: TGTGCCAGCAGCCATCCAGGTAGCTCCTACAATGAGCAGTTCTTC

D: -
J: TRBJ2-3
size: -
V: TRBV9
CDR3: CASSVGGLSGADTQYF
DNA: TGTGCCAGCAGCGTCGGGGGACTCTCGGGGGCAGATACGCAGTATTTT

D: TRBD1
J: TRBJ1-1
size: -
V: TRBV30
CDR3: CAWGQGRTEAFF
DNA: TGTGCCTGGGGACAGGGAAGGACTGAAGCTTTCTTT

D: -
J: TRBJ1-1
size: -
V: TRBV18
CDR3: CASSPPSGLPEAFF
DNA: TGTGCCAGCTCACCACCGTCAGGCCTTCCTGAAGCTTTCTTT

D: TRBD1
J: TRBJ2-7
size: once
V: TRBV30
CDR3: CAWSPRPGTASYEQYF
DNA: TGTGCCTGGAGTCCTCGACCCGGGACAGCATCCTACGAGCAGTACTTC

D: TRBD2
J: TRBJ2-3
size: -
V: TRBV9
CDR3: CASSAGLAGGQAIDTQYF
DNA: TGTGCCAGCAGCGCGGGACTAGCGGGGGGCCAGGCGATAGATACGCAGTATTTT

D: -
J: TRBJ1-6
size: -
V: TRBV18
CDR3: CASSPREGDNSPLHF
DNA: TGTGCCAGCTCACCTCGGGAGGGGGATAATTCACCCCTCCACTTT

D: TRBD2
J: TRBJ2-2
size: -
V: TRBV19
CDR3: CASSIPSGGYTGELFF
DNA: TGTGCCAGTAGTATCCCTAGCGGGGGCTACACCGGGGAGCTGTTTTTT

D: -
J: TRBJ2-1
size: once
V: TRBV20-1
CDR3: CSTIRVNEQFF
DNA: TGCAGTACTATCAGGGTTAATGAGCAGTTCTTC

D: -
J: TRBJ1-1
size: -
V: TRBV30
CDR3: CRGGENTEAFF
DNA: TGTCGAGGGGGGGAAAACACTGAAGCTTTCTTT

D: -
J: TRBJ2-7
size: -
V: TRBV3-1/TRBV3-2
CDR3: CASSQGKVAREQYF
DNA: TGTGCCAGCAGCCAAGGTAAGGTAGCTCGCGAGCAGTACTTC

D: -
J: TRBJ2-7
size: once
V: TRBV28
CDR3: CASSLRAGSSGLAYEQYF
DNA: TGTGCCAGCAGTCTAAGGGCCGGGTCCAGCGGGCTTGCCTACGAGCAGTACTTC

D: TRBD1
J: TRBJ1-5
size: -
V: TRBV10-3
CDR3: CATHRGLSNQPQHF
DNA: TGTGCCACTCACAGGGGGCTGAGCAATCAGCCCCAGCATTTT

D: -
J: TRBJ1-1
size: -
V: TRBV2
CDR3: CAIQGDTEAFF
DNA: TGTGCCATCCAAGGGGACACTGAAGCTTTCTTT

D: -
J: TRBJ2-3
size: -
V: TRBV5-8
CDR3: CASSPGIGALTDTQYF
DNA: TGTGCCAGCAGCCCTGGGATAGGGGCCCTCACAGATACGCAGTATTTT

D: -
J: TRBJ1-6
size: -
V: TRBV21-1
CDR3: CASSKGIEEQGNSPLHF
DNA: TGTGCCAGCAGCAAGGGGATAGAAGAGCAGGGAAATTCACCCCTCCACTTT

D: -
J: TRBJ2-1
size: -
V: TRBV27
CDR3: CASRLRGRSSYNEQFF
DNA: TGTGCCAGCAGACTGCGGGGTAGAAGCTCCTACAATGAGCAGTTCTTC

D: -
J: TRBJ1-4
size: once
V: TRBV28
CDR3: CASSFPPGRIANEKLFF
DNA: TGTGCCAGCAGTTTCCCTCCAGGGAGGATAGCTAATGAAAAACTGTTTTTT

D: TRBD2
J: TRBJ2-3
size: -
V: TRBV5-1
CDR3: CASSERLAGDTQYF
DNA: TGCGCCAGCAGCGAAAGACTAGCGGGGGATACGCAGTATTTT

D: -
J: TRBJ2-3
size: -
V: TRBV19
CDR3: CASSIDSPTDTQYF
DNA: TGTGCCAGTAGTATAGACAGTCCCACAGATACGCAGTATTTT

D: -
J: TRBJ2-4
size: -
V: TRBV24-1
CDR3: CATSDRASQENIQYF
DNA: TGTGCCACCAGTGATCGCGCGTCCCAGGAAAACATTCAGTACTTC

D: TRBD2
J: TRBJ2-7
size: -
V: TRBV10-3
CDR3: CAISSGTTYEQYF
DNA: TGTGCCATCAGCTCAGGGACTACCTACGAGCAGTACTTC

D: -
J: TRBJ2-7
size: -
V: TRBV19
CDR3: CASSITGLYEQYF
DNA: TGTGCCAGTAGTATAACAGGGTTGTACGAGCAGTACTTC

D: -
J: TRBJ1-3
size: -
V: TRBV2
CDR3: CASSRQGSGNTIYF
DNA: TGTGCCAGCAGTCGGCAGGGATCTGGAAACACCATATATTTT

D: -
J: TRBJ2-1
size: -
V: TRBV25-1
CDR3: CASSQGYNEQFF
DNA: TGTGCCAGCAGCCAGGGCTACAATGAGCAGTTCTTC

D: -
J: TRBJ2-2
size: -
V: TRBV13
CDR3: CASSYAAQGLTGELFF
DNA: TGTGCCAGCAGCTACGCTGCGCAGGGCCTCACCGGGGAGCTGTTTTTT

D: -
J: TRBJ1-6
size: -
V: TRBV5-1
CDR3: CASSMRGTGSYNSPLHF
DNA: TGCGCCAGCAGTATGAGGGGGACCGGCTCCTATAATTCACCCCTCCACTTT

D: -
J: TRBJ1-3
size: -
V: TRBV6-5
CDR3: CASSYSRVLPGNTIYF
DNA: TGTGCCAGCAGTTACTCCAGGGTTTTACCAGGAAACACCATATATTTT

D: TRBD1
J: TRBJ2-2
size: -
V: TRBV5-1
CDR3: CASSLEGGPTGELFF
DNA: TGCGCCAGCAGCTTGGAAGGGGGCCCCACCGGGGAGCTGTTTTTT

D: -
J: TRBJ1-3
size: -
V: TRBV10-3
CDR3: CAISGTEEGNTIYF
DNA: TGTGCCATCAGTGGTACGGAGGAGGGAAACACCATATATTTT

D: -
J: TRBJ1-5
size: -
V: TRBV28
CDR3: CASSSGWQSNQPQHF
DNA: TGTGCCAGCAGTTCGGGGTGGCAGTCCAATCAGCCCCAGCATTTT

D: -
J: TRBJ1-5
size: -
V: TRBV6-5
CDR3: CASRPAGVTNQPQHF
DNA: TGTGCCAGCAGACCCGCAGGGGTTACTAATCAGCCCCAGCATTTT

D: -
J: TRBJ2-7
size: -
V: TRBV5-5
CDR3: CASTNRVGAGLYF
DNA: TGTGCCAGCACCAATCGGGTGGGGGCGGGTCTGTACTTC

D: -
J: TRBJ1-5
size: -
V: TRBV7-9
CDR3: CASSWFEQPQHF
DNA: TGTGCCAGCAGTTGGTTCGAGCAGCCCCAGCATTTT

D: TRBD1
J: TRBJ2-5
size: -
V: TRBV3-1/TRBV3-2
CDR3: CASSQGQGDQETQYF
DNA: TGTGCCAGCAGCCAAGGACAGGGGGACCAAGAGACCCAGTACTTC

D: TRBD2
J: TRBJ2-3
size: -
V: TRBV9
CDR3: CASSVAGGITDTQYF
DNA: TGTGCCAGCAGCGTAGCGGGAGGAATAACAGATACGCAGTATTTT

D: -
J: TRBJ2-1
size: -
V: TRBV2
CDR3: CASSEDEEEFF
DNA: TGTGCCAGCAGTGAAGATGAGGAGGAGTTCTTC

D: -
J: TRBJ1-5
size: -
V: TRBV30
CDR3: CAWSVRGNQPQHF
DNA: TGTGCCTGGAGTGTAAGGGGAAATCAGCCCCAGCATTTT

D: TRBD1
J: TRBJ1-4
size: -
V: TRBV12-3/TRBV12-4
CDR3: CASSLPGGEKLFF
DNA: TGTGCCAGCAGTTTGCCAGGGGGAGAAAAACTGTTTTTT

D: TRBD2
J: TRBJ2-7
size: -
V: TRBV10-3
CDR3: CAISDRGDLPYEQYF
DNA: TGTGCCATCAGTGACCGGGGGGACCTACCCTACGAGCAGTACTTC

D: TRBD2
J: TRBJ2-5
size: -
V: TRBV3-1/TRBV3-2
CDR3: CASSQRGEETQYF
DNA: TGTGCCAGCAGCCAACGGGGGGAGGAGACCCAGTACTTC

D: -
J: TRBJ2-1
size: -
V: TRBV6-1
CDR3: CASSERGGGTGYNEQFF
DNA: TGTGCCAGCAGTGAAAGGGGTGGCGGGACGGGGTACAATGAGCAGTTCTTC

D: -
J: TRBJ1-1
size: -
V: TRBV28
CDR3: CASSWGGTLNTEAFF
DNA: TGTGCCAGCAGTTGGGGGGGGACCCTCAACACTGAAGCTTTCTTT

D: TRBD1
J: TRBJ1-6
size: few
V: TRBV6-5
CDR3: CASSYSRQGDSPLHF
DNA: TGTGCCAGCAGTTACTCGCGACAGGGGGATTCACCCCTCCACTTT

D: -
J: TRBJ1-5
size: -
V: TRBV10-3
CDR3: CAISESQGDNQPQHF
DNA: TGTGCCATCAGTGAGTCACAGGGTGACAATCAGCCCCAGCATTTT

D: TRBD1
J: TRBJ1-4
size: -
V: TRBV5-6
CDR3: CASSLGAGGAYEKLFF
DNA: TGTGCCAGCAGCTTGGGTGCAGGGGGCGCTTACGAAAAACTGTTTTTT

D: -
J: TRBJ2-5
size: -
V: TRBV5-1
CDR3: CASSLDGGARQETQYF
DNA: TGCGCCAGCAGCCTCGACGGAGGGGCCCGGCAAGAGACCCAGTACTTC

D: TRBD1
J: TRBJ1-1
size: once
V: TRBV4-1
CDR3: CASSQRGQGAVDTEAFF
DNA: TGCGCCAGCAGCCAACGGGGACAGGGGGCAGTAGACACTGAAGCTTTCTTT

D: -
J: TRBJ1-1
size: -
V: TRBV14
CDR3: CASSPRDIMNTEAFF
DNA: TGTGCCAGCAGCCCCCGGGACATAATGAACACTGAAGCTTTCTTT

D: -
J: TRBJ1-4
size: -
V: TRBV7-8
CDR3: CASSQGGSGEKLFF
DNA: TGTGCCAGCAGCCAAGGTGGGAGCGGTGAAAAACTGTTTTTT

D: TRBD2
J: TRBJ2-3
size: -
V: TRBV7-7
CDR3: CASSLGRLVGGTDTQYF
DNA: TGTGCTAGCAGCTTAGGAAGATTGGTCGGGGGGACAGATACGCAGTATTTT

D: TRBD1
J: TRBJ1-6
size: -
V: TRBV10-2
CDR3: CASSPRGQKYNSPLHF
DNA: TGCGCCAGCAGCCCTAGGGGGCAAAAGTATAATTCACCCCTCCACTTT

D: -
J: TRBJ2-7
size: -
V: TRBV5-4
CDR3: CASSSTGTYEQYF
DNA: TGTGCCAGCAGCTCCACCGGGACCTACGAGCAGTACTTC